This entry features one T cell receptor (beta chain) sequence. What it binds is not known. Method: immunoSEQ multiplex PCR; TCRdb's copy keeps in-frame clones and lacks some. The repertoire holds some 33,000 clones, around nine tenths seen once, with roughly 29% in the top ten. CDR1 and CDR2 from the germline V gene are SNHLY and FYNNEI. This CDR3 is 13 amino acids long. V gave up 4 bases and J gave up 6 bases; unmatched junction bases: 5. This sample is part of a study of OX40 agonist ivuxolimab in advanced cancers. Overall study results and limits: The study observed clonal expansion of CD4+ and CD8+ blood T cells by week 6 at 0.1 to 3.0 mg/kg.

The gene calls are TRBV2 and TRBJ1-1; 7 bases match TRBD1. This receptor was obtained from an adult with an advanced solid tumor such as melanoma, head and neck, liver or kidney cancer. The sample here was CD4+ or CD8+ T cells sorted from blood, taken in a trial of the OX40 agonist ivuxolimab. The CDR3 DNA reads TGTGCCAGCAGTGGGGACAGTTCCTCTGAAGCTTTCTTT. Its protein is CASSGDSSSEAFF.